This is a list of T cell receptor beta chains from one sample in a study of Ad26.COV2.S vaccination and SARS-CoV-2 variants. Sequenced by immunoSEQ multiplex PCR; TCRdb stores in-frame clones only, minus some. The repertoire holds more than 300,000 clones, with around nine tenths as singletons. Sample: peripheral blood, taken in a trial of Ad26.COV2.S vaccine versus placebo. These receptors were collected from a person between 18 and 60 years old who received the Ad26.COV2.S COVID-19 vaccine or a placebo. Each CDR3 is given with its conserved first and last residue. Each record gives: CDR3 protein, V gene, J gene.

CDR3: CASSQRFVEAFF
V: TRBV28
J: TRBJ1-1

CDR3: CASSLRQGLATNEKLFF
V: TRBV3-1/TRBV3-2
J: TRBJ1-4

CDR3: CASSIRTSGGSTDTQYF
V: TRBV5-1
J: TRBJ2-3

CDR3: CASTAAGGGQPQHF
V: TRBV10-2
J: TRBJ1-5

CDR3: CASSRPGLAGVTDTQYF
V: TRBV7-9
J: TRBJ2-3

CDR3: CASSDPLGQGAYNEQFF
V: TRBV13
J: TRBJ2-1

CDR3: CASSSSQGAFAVQYF
V: TRBV7-2
J: TRBJ2-7

CDR3: CASSLLAGVPYEQYF
V: TRBV5-6
J: TRBJ2-7

CDR3: CASSLANSVKLFF
V: TRBV7-9
J: TRBJ1-4

CDR3: CASSIEDRAQHF
V: TRBV19
J: TRBJ1-5

CDR3: CASSQEGQGIVSWGYTF
V: TRBV4-3
J: TRBJ1-2

CDR3: CASSLVEGKAFF
V: TRBV5-4
J: TRBJ1-1

CDR3: CASSLDRPAGTDTQYF
V: TRBV5-5
J: TRBJ2-3

CDR3: CASSIDPDTRISPLHF
V: TRBV19
J: TRBJ1-6

CDR3: CASSLKRGGSEQYF
V: TRBV6-6
J: TRBJ2-7

CDR3: CASSEPLDRGQRTEAFF
V: TRBV2
J: TRBJ1-1

CDR3: CASSISLTEHNSPLHF
V: TRBV19
J: TRBJ1-6

CDR3: CASSLGGGDNEQFF
V: TRBV7-9
J: TRBJ2-1

CDR3: CASSTLRETEAFF
V: TRBV19
J: TRBJ1-1

CDR3: CASSPNLAGGNTGELFF
V: TRBV4-2
J: TRBJ2-2

CDR3: CASSILSGGGETQYF
V: TRBV28
J: TRBJ2-5

CDR3: CASSQGATYEADTQYF
V: TRBV4-3
J: TRBJ2-3

CDR3: CASAPQRDLSGANVLTF
V: TRBV5-1
J: TRBJ2-6

CDR3: CASSLGAFSTNTGELFF
V: TRBV5-6
J: TRBJ2-2

CDR3: CASSQEGTGLSYEQYF
V: TRBV4-3
J: TRBJ2-7

CDR3: CSVEGYRPSGSGETQYF
V: TRBV29-1
J: TRBJ2-5

CDR3: CASSLSVGAGEQYF
V: TRBV18
J: TRBJ2-7

CDR3: CASSSGPYEQYF
V: TRBV5-6
J: TRBJ2-7

CDR3: CASSLGPGTMNTEAFF
V: TRBV5-1
J: TRBJ1-1

CDR3: CASSAGPYEKLFF
V: TRBV7-6
J: TRBJ1-4

CDR3: CASSPRARAENTQYF
V: TRBV18
J: TRBJ2-3

CDR3: CASSGQLGTEESKTQYF
V: TRBV28
J: TRBJ2-5

CDR3: CASSLGWGPYNEQFF
V: TRBV7-2
J: TRBJ2-1

CDR3: CASSLWPSRNTIYF
V: TRBV28
J: TRBJ1-3

CDR3: CASTLRGGSNNEQFF
V: TRBV7-9
J: TRBJ2-1

CDR3: CASSSSGHNTDTQYF
V: TRBV4-1
J: TRBJ2-3

CDR3: CASSQDIGTPSYEQYF
V: TRBV4-3
J: TRBJ2-7

CDR3: CASSFLYEQYF
V: TRBV28
J: TRBJ2-7

CDR3: CASSTDRGGREQYF
V: TRBV6-5
J: TRBJ2-7

CDR3: CASSLVTGSPPLSGNTIYF
V: TRBV5-8
J: TRBJ1-3

CDR3: CAWSVQSSGNYNEQFF
V: TRBV30
J: TRBJ2-1

CDR3: CASSYIGTSANEQFF
V: TRBV6-2/TRBV6-3
J: TRBJ2-1

CDR3: CASSIFGAGSNQPQHF
V: TRBV19
J: TRBJ1-5

CDR3: CASSLYPGTSSYEQYF
V: TRBV19
J: TRBJ2-7

CDR3: CASSMTGGLRIEAFF
V: TRBV6-5
J: TRBJ1-1

CDR3: CASSLSGSVGELFF
V: TRBV7-2
J: TRBJ2-2

CDR3: CASSPRRQGVGYTF
V: TRBV5-8
J: TRBJ1-2

CDR3: CASSLGHAQDTQYF
V: TRBV19
J: TRBJ2-3

CDR3: CASTGGGDRVYEQYF
V: TRBV21-1
J: TRBJ2-7

CDR3: CASSETGGADSPLHF
V: TRBV6-1
J: TRBJ1-6

CDR3: CASSFDRDPKNIQYF
V: TRBV7-2
J: TRBJ2-4

CDR3: CASSAPWPNQPQHF
V: TRBV28
J: TRBJ1-5

CDR3: CASSLVQMRRGGSNEQFF
V: TRBV5-4
J: TRBJ2-1

CDR3: CASSAGLAGAFSTDTQYF
V: TRBV14
J: TRBJ2-3

CDR3: CASSSPGSSYNEQFF
V: TRBV7-3
J: TRBJ2-1

CDR3: CASSLGLNTEAFF
V: TRBV12-3/TRBV12-4
J: TRBJ1-1

CDR3: CASSGVGYTF
V: TRBV28
J: TRBJ1-2

CDR3: CATSDYTGYGYTF
V: TRBV24-1
J: TRBJ1-2

CDR3: CASSQLYEQYF
V: TRBV3-1/TRBV3-2
J: TRBJ2-7